This TCR beta chain was sequenced in a study of T cells after yellow fever vaccination (dated by TCRdb to between 2018 and 2020). At the level of the whole study: The SMART-Seq v4 Ultra Low Input RNA kit was used to prepare libraries from fractions with low cell numbers. To track T-cell clones before and after primary and booster YFV17D yellow fever vaccination, bulk TCR alpha and beta repertoires were sequenced longitudinally. Two healthy male donors, one aged 18 to 30 and one aged 30 to 40 years, made up the cohort. Blood was collected at multiple timepoints before and after primary and secondary immunization, and bulk PBMC replicates and cell subsets were isolated.

What the treatment or condition label conveys for this sample: live attenuated yellow fever vaccine strain. At every blood-draw timepoint, two biological replicates of bulk PBMCs were collected. PBMCs were isolated from peripheral blood using a standard Ficoll-Paque protocol. RNA was extracted with TriZol from bulk PBMCs, CD4 and CD8 fractions, and dextramer-positive and dextramer-negative fractions. Study-level results and caveats: Compared with the primary T-cell response, the secondary T-cell response was faster but weaker, reaching its peak on day 5 rather than on day 15. After the booster, most of the clones that had expanded following primary vaccination were detected again (approximately 96% of CD4 and more than 85% of CD8), which suggests that memory was broadly maintained. FACS-sorted repertoires could contain abundant contaminating clonotypes from the bulk population, so computational filtering was required. A small share of clonotypes was detected in both CD4 and CD8 compartments, with the overlap likely arising from convergent recombination. Only two donors were included in the study, so the extent to which the findings can be generalized is limited.

A word on this clonotype: The target of this receptor is not known. No base quality information exists; no much larger clone differs at one position.

The instrument was an Illumina NovaSeq 6000. TCR cDNA was synthesized by 5'RACE template switching, through which a universal primer site and unique molecular identifiers were introduced. cDNA synthesis was primed from both the TCR alpha and TCR beta constant segments. Libraries were amplified in two PCR steps, with sample barcodes and sequencing adapters added in the second step. Sequencing of the libraries was done on either Illumina HiSeq 2500 (2x100 bp) or NovaSeq (2x150 bp). As for how the authors treated the data: MIGEC was used to demultiplex reads and collapse the reads into UMI consensus sequences, and MiXCR was used for V(D)J alignment. Vaccine-responding clonotypes were identified with edgeR using replicate PBMC samples, with FDR below 0.01 and a log2 fold change above 5 up to day 15 being required. CD4 or CD8 identity was assigned to each bulk clonotype according to whether the clonotype was present at higher abundance in the sequenced CD4 repertoire or the sequenced CD8 repertoire. The public reads were run again by TCRdb, first through fastp at Q25 and then through MiXCR, and only productive beta chains were kept. Merged by CDR3 protein, the rows form single entries marked with the most common genes and DNA. The V and J calls follow TCRdb's processing rather than the paper's. The sample table shows approximately 450,000 distinct CDR3 sequences, and roughly a sixth are seen once. The top ten hold 18% of the sample.

This sequence originates from a man aged 18 to 29 who received the YFV17D yellow fever vaccine. The sequencing here drew on PBMCs, taken before the yellow fever booster vaccination.

The nucleotides read TGCAGTGCTAGGATACAGGGGGCAGCCTACGAGCAGTACTTC. Its product reads: CSARIQGAAYEQYF. This sequence uses TRBV20-1 and TRBJ2-7, and 9 bases in between align with TRBD1. Trimming accounts for 3 bases at V and 2 bases at J, while the number of junction bases matched to no gene is 5. The CDR3 has 14 amino acids, counting the end cysteine and phenylalanine. Of the read, only the CDR3 DNA is kept; its 42 bases are in frame from base 1. CDR1 is given as DFQATT and CDR2 as SNEGSKA, both from the germline V gene (reference sequence).